This TCR beta chain came from a study of IL-17A CD8 T cells in psoriatic arthritis synovium. At the level of the whole study: The study aimed to define the phenotype, molecular profile and function of synovial IL-17A+CD8+ T cells in psoriatic arthritis pathogenesis.

CD3+ T cells, isolated magnetically, got 1.5 hours of stimulation with PMA and ionomycin and were then labeled using IL-17A and IFNgamma cytokine secretion assays. Synovial fluid effusions were drawn from actively inflamed joints of patients with psoriatic arthritis. Memory CD8+ T cells in synovial fluid were sorted patient by patient into Tc17 (IL-17A+) cells, bulk memory cells and Tc1 (IL-17A-IFNgamma+) cells in order to compare their TCR repertoires. Psoriatic arthritis patients met the Classification of Psoriatic Arthritis Study Group (CASPAR) criteria. After counterstaining with viability dye plus anti-CD3, CD8, CD14 and CD4 antibodies, the cytokine-secreting cells were sorted on a BD FACSAria. In three patients with psoriatic arthritis, sorted CD8+ T cell subsets from synovial fluid were put through TCRbeta sequencing. Synovial fluid mononuclear cells were isolated with Lymphoprep and cryopreserved in liquid nitrogen before use. 50% fetal calf serum and around 9% dimethyl sulfoxide were contained in the cryopreservation medium.

From cysteine to phenylalanine, the CDR3 is 16 amino acids long. The only DNA kept is the CDR3, 48 bases in frame from the first base. In the germline V gene, CDR1 corresponds to SGHDT and CDR2 to YYEEEE. Trimmed from V: 4 bases; trimmed from J: 5 bases; junction bases lacking a gene match: 14. This clone appeared once. Its antigen has not been determined. No per-base quality is available; no much larger clone lies one base away. After DNA extraction (Qiagen), TCRbeta V-D-J rearrangements were amplified in a bias-controlled manner and then sequenced at high throughput (immunoSEQ; Adaptive Biotech). Concerning the study's data processing: The immunoSEQ Analyzer platform was used to analyze productive sequences at the sequence level. Clonality was computed as 1 minus Pielou's evenness, ranging from 0 (highly polyclonal) to 1 (monoclonal). The Morisita index, ranging from 0 (no similarity) to 1 (complete similarity), was used to quantify repertoire overlap between subsets. This immuneACCESS table, as held by TCRdb, lists in-frame sequences with V and J called but not all clones. Of the missing ones, under half trace to an unresolved V gene in checked studies; the others have no known cause. V and J calls and clone size are given by that table; D and trimming were obtained from the DNA. The sample includes around 2,000 clones, with about 72% observed a single time. The leading ten clones occupy approximately 11% of the sample.

General study outcomes and caveats: Although some individual clones took up over 4% of the repertoire, most synovial CD8+ subsets stayed polyclonal. Morisita overlap indices above 0.75 were seen in a couple of patients because many Tc17 clones were shared with the synovial Tc1 population. Cells came from synovial fluid rather than synovial tissue, since no psoriatic arthritis synovial tissue samples were available. Only a few patients were covered by TCR sequencing, and this limited sample size was acknowledged by the authors.

The material sequenced was IFN-gamma+ CD8+ T cells from synovial fluid. This specimen's cell subset or site label, per the study, means: IL-17A-IFNgamma+ memory CD8+ (Tc1) cells. The receptor was isolated from a human donor with psoriatic arthritis. The sequence links TRBV5-6 to TRBJ2-5, and TRBD1 matches 7 of the central bases. The CDR3 in this case is CASSIHPGQTEETQYF. The DNA sequence follows: TGTGCCAGCAGCATACACCCGGGACAGACAGAGGAGACCCAGTACTTC. The entire variable domain, with the stretches around the CDR3 drawn from the reference TRBV5-6 and TRBJ2-5 proteins, is DAGVTQSPTHLIKTRGQQVTLRCSPKSGHDTVSWYQQALGQGPQFIFQYYEEEERQRGNFPDRFSGHQFPNYSSELNVNALLLGDSALYLCASSIHPGQTEETQYFGPGTRLLVL.